The source of this T cell receptor (beta chain) is a study of neoadjuvant anti-PD-1 for oral cavity cancer. In the study overall: Before surgery, most patients got three to four biweekly 3 mg/kg nivolumab doses.

Time point of the sample: after neoadjuvant nivolumab, at surgical resection. Analysis of PBMCs was direct, with no culture step. The germline gives CDR1 ENHRY, CDR2 SYGVKD. This CDR3 comprises 15 residues. The V segment lost 6 bases and the J segment 0 bases; nucleotides outside the gene matches: 4. Sequenced by immunoSEQ multiplex PCR; TCRdb stores in-frame clones only, minus some. The sample records about 10,000 clones, 60% to 70% being singletons. Worth noting for this clone: Its cognate antigen is unknown.

Findings and limits, study-wide: Pretreatment Treg/Th17 ratio correlated inversely with post-treatment tumor clonality.

The sample in question was PBMCs, obtained after nivolumab (anti-PD-1) treatment. This sequence was found in a person aged 35-80 years with oral cavity squamous cell carcinoma. The genes are TRBV10-3 and TRBJ1-4; 7 nucleotides match TRBD1. This CDR3 is CAISLGQATNEKLFF. CDR3 DNA sequence: TGTGCCATCAGCCTCGGACAGGCAACTAATGAAAAACTGTTTTTT.